This T cell receptor beta chain appears in the sequencing data of a study of CD8 T cells in Susac syndrome. RNA in amounts of roughly 0.5 to 1 ug was reverse transcribed with random hexamers. TCRdb called the immunoSEQ multiplex PCR reads again in MiXCR, with one record for every CDR3 protein. The table records 180,000 or so distinct CDR3 sequences, 90% to 95% of them present only once. V was clipped by 0 bases and J by 5 bases, with 17 bases between them. CDR1 is MNHEY and CDR2 is SVGAGI in the germline V gene. The length of the CDR3 is 17 residues. The chain recombines TRBV6-5 with TRBJ2-1; D gene unclear. The source material was CD4+ T cells from PBMCs. The receptor was isolated from a human donor in good health. This CDR3 reads CASSYSRTVMMDNEQFF. The DNA for the CDR3 is TGTGCCAGCAGTTACTCGCGAACAGTGATGATGGACAATGAGCAGTTCTTC.